The following is a T cell receptor (beta chain) sequence with its context. CDR3 length equals 13 residues. The V gene's germline CDR1 is MDHEN and CDR2 SYDVKM. Trimming took off 3 bases at V and 4 bases at J, with 9 bases between the two ends. The record originates from a study of blood T cell repertoires in COVID-19. About the research overall: Sample material is recorded as cDNA or gDNA derived from T cells, B-cell-depleted T cells, or PBMCs.

Libraries were prepared by immunoSEQ multiplex PCR; TCRdb keeps only in-frame clonotypes and omits some of them. Of about 190,000 clones in the sample, around 79% were seen once. The gene calls are TRBV28 and TRBJ1-2; D is ambiguous. The sample taken for sequencing was peripheral blood. The receptor's source is a woman aged 45-65 years with acute or convalescent COVID-19. The CDR3 DNA reads TGTGCCAGCAGTTTCGGGATCCCCTATGGCTACACCTTC. Translating gives CASSFGIPYGYTF.